This TCR beta chain was profiled in a study of blood T cell repertoires in COVID-19. About the study: Whether acute or convalescent, the COVID-19 samples came from the United States, Italy and Spain.

This CDR3 has 16 amino acids. V lost 6 bases, J lost 4 bases, and 8 bases stayed unmatched. Germline-derived CDR1 and CDR2 are MNHNY and SVGAGI (reference sequence). Clones were read by immunoSEQ multiplex PCR, and TCRdb kept only the in-frame ones, dropping some. This table holds approximately 190,000 clones, 75% to 85% found once. The sample consisted of peripheral blood. The J gene is TRBJ2-1, the V gene TRBV6-6, with 11 bases identical to TRBD2. This clonotype was sampled from a man in his 60s with acute or convalescent COVID-19. The chain's CDR3 is CASSPYTSGGYNEQFF. The CDR3 DNA reads TGTGCCAGCAGCCCCTACACTAGCGGGGGATACAATGAGCAGTTCTTC.